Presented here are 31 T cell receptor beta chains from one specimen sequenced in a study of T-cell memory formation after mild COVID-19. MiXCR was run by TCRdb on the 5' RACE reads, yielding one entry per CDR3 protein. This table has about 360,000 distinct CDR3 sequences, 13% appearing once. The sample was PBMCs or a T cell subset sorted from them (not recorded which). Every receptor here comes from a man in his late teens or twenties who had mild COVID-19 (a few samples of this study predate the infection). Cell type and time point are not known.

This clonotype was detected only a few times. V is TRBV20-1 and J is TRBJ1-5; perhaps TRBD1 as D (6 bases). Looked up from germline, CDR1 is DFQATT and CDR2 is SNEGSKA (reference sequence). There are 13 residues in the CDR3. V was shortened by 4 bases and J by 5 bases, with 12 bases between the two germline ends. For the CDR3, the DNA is TGCAGTGCTACAGGGGACGGATATCAGCCCCAGCATTTT. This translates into CSATGDGYQPQHF.

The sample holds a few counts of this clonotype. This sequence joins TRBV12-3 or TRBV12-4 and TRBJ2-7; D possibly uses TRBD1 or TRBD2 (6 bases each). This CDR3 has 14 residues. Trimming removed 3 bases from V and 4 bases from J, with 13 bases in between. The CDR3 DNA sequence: TGTGCCAGCAGTTTTGGGGGGCTCGGGTACGAGCAGTACTTC. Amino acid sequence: CASSFGGLGYEQYF.

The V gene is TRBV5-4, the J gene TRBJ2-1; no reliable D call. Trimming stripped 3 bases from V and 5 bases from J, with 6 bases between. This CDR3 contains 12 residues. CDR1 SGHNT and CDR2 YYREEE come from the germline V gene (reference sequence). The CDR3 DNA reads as TGTGCCAGCAGCTCCGCCAACAATGAGCAGTTCTTC. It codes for CASSSANNEQFF.

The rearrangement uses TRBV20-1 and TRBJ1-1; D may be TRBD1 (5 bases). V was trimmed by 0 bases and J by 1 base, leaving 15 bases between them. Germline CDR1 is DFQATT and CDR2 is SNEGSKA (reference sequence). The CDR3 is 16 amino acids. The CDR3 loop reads CSARDPRGEWNTEAFF. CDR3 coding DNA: TGCAGTGCTAGAGATCCCCGGGGGGAGTGGAACACTGAAGCTTTCTTT.

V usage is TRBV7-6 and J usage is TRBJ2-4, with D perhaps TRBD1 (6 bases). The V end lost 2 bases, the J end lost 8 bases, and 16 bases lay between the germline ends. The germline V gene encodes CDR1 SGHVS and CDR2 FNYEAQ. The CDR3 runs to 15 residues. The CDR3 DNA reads TGTGCCAGCAGCTTATATGGTCTAGGGGGAGACATTCAGTACTTC. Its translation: CASSLYGLGGDIQYF.

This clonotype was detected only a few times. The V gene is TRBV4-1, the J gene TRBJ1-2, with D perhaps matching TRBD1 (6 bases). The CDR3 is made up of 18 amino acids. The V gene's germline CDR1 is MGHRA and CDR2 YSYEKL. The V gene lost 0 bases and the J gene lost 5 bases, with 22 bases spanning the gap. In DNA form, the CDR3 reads TGCGCCAGCAGCCAAGATATGGCCCAAGCCGGACAGAGGTATGGCTACACCTTC. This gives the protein CASSQDMAQAGQRYGYTF.

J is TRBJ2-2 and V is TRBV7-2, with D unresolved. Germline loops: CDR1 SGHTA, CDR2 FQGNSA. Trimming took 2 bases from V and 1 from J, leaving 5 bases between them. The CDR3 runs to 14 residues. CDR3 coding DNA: TGTGCCAGCAGCTTATGGCAGAACACCGGGGAGCTGTTTTTT. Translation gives CASSLWQNTGELFF. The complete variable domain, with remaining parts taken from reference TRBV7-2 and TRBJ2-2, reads GAGVSQSPSNKVTEKGKDVELRCDPISGHTALYWYRQSLGQGLEFLIYFQGNSAPDKSGLPSDRFSAERTGGSVSTLTIQRTQQEDSAVYLCASSLWQNTGELFFGEGSRLTVL.

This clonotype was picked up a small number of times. The CDR3 loop is CSAGRITYEQYF. The CDR3 DNA is TGCAGTGCGGGTCGGATAACCTACGAGCAGTACTTC. The chain employs TRBV20-1 and TRBJ2-7; no definite D call. V dropped 6 bases and J dropped 2 bases, with 11 bases sitting between them. Germline assignment: CDR1 DFQATT and CDR2 SNEGSKA (reference sequence). The length of the CDR3 is 12 residues.

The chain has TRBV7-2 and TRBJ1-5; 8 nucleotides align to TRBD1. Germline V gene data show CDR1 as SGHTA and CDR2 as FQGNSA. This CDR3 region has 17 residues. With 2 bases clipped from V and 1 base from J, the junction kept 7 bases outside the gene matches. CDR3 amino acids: CASSLSQGAWSNQPQHF. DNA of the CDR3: TGTGCCAGCAGCTTATCCCAGGGGGCTTGGAGCAATCAGCCCCAGCATTTT.

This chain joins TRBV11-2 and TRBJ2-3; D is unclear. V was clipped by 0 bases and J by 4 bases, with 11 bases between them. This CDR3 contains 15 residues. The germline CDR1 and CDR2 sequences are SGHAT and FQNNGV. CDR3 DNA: TGTGCCAGCAGCTTAGAGCAGCTTTTGGCAGATACGCAGTATTTT. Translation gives CASSLEQLLADTQYF.

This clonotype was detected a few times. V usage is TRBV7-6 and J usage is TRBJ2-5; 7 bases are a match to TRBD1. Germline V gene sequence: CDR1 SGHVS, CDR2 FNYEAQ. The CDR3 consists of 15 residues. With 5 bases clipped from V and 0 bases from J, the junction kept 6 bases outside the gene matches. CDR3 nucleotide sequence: TGTGCCAGCAGCACTCAGACAGGGTACCAAGAGACCCAGTACTTC. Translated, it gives CASSTQTGYQETQYF.

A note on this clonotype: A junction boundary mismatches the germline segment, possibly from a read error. CDR3 nucleotides: TGTTCCAGCTCAGGGACAGGGGGAGGCAATCAGCCCCAGCATTTT. Protein sequence: CSSSGTGGGNQPQHF. The gene calls are TRBV18 and TRBJ1-5; 11 bases line up with TRBD1. The germline CDR1 and CDR2 sequences are KGHSH and LQKENI. The CDR3 consists of 15 residues.

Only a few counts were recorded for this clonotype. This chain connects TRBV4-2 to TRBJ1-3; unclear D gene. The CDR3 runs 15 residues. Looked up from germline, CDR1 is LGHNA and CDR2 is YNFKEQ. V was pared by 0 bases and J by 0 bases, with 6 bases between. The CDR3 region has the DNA TGTGCCAGCAGCCAAGACCCCAGCTCTGGAAACACCATATATTTT. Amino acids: CASSQDPSSGNTIYF.

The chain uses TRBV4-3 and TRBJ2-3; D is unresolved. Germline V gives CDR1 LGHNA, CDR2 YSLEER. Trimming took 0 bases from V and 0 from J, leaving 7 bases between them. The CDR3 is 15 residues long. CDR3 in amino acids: CASSQEGSSTDTQYF. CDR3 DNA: TGCGCCAGCAGCCAAGAGGGGTCTAGCACAGATACGCAGTATTTT.

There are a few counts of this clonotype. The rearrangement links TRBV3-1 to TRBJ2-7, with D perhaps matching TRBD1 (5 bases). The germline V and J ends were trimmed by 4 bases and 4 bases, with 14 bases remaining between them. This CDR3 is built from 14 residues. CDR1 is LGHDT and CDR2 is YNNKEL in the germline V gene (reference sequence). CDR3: CASSRSSQGYEQYF. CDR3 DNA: TGTGCCAGCAGCCGATCGTCGCAGGGTTACGAGCAGTACTTC.

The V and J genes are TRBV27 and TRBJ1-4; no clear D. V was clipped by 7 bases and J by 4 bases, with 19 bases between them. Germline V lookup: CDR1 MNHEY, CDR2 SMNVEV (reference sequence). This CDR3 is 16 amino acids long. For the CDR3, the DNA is TGTGCCAGCAAATCGAGGTGGTTGGGTTTTAATGAAAAACTGTTTTTT. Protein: CASKSRWLGFNEKLFF.

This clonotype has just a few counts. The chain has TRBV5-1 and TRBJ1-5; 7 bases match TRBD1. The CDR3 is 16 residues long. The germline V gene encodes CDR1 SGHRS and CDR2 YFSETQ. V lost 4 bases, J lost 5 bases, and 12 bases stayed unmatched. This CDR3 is CASSPGTGAPYQPQHF. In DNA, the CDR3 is TGCGCCAGCAGCCCCGGTACAGGGGCCCCTTATCAGCCCCAGCATTTT.

The CDR3, as DNA: TGCGCCAGCAGCCAAAGGCTAGGACCCGAGCAGTACTTC. This translates into CASSQRLGPEQYF. The chain couples TRBV4-1 to TRBJ2-7; D is unresolved. Germline V lookup: CDR1 MGHRA, CDR2 YSYEKL. The CDR3 consists of 13 residues. Trimming cost V 2 bases and J 6 bases, with 11 bases left between them.

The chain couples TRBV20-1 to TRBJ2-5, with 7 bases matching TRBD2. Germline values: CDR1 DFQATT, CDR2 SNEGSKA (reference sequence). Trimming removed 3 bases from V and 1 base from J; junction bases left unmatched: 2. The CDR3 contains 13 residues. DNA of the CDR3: TGCAGTGCTAGCGGGGGGTTCCAAGAGACCCAGTACTTC. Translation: CSASGGFQETQYF.

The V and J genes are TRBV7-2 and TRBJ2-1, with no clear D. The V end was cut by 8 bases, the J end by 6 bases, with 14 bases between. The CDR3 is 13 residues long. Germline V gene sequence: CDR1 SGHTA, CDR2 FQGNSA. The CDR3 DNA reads TGTGCCAGCTTAAGTATGCGAGGCAATGAGCAGTTCTTC. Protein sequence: CASLSMRGNEQFF.

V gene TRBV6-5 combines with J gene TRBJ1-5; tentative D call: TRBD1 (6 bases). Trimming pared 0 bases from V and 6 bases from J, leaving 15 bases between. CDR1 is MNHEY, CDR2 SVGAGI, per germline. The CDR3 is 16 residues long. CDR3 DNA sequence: TGTGCCAGCAGTTACTCGTCGGACAGAAGAAGTCAGCCCCAGCATTTT. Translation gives CASSYSSDRRSQPQHF.

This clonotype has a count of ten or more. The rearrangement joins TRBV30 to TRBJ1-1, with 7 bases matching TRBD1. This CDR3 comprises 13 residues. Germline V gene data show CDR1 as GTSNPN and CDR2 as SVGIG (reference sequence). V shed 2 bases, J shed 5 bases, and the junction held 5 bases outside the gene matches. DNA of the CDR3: TGTGCCTGGAGTAAGGCCAGGGGGACTGAAGCTTTCTTT. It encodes CAWSKARGTEAFF.

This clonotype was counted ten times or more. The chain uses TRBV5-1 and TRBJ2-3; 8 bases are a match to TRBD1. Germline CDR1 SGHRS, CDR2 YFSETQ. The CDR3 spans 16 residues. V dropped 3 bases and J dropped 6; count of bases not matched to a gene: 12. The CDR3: CASSYMGTGSGDTQYF. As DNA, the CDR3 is TGCGCCAGCAGCTACATGGGGACAGGATCTGGCGATACGCAGTATTTT.

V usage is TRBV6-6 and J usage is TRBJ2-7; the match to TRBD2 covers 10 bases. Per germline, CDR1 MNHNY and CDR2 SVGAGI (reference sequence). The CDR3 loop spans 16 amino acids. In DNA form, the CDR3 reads TGTGCCAGCAGTCGAACTAGCGGGGACTCACGCTACGAGCAGTACGTT. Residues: CASSRTSGDSRYEQYV.

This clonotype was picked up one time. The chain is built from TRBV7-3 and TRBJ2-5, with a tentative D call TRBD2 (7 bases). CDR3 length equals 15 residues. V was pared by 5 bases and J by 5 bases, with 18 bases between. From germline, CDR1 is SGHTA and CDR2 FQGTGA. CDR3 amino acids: CASSVMGGAGETQYF. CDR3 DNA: TGTGCCAGCAGCGTTATGGGGGGGGCCGGGGAGACCCAGTACTTC.

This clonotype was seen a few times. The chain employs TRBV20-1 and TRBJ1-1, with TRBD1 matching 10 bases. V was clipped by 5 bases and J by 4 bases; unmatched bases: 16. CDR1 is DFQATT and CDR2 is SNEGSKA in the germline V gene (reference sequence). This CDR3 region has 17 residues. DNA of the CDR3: TGCAGTGCTTCTTTCCCGGGACAGGGGAGGGCAGGCACTGAAGCTTTCTTT. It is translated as CSASFPGQGRAGTEAFF.

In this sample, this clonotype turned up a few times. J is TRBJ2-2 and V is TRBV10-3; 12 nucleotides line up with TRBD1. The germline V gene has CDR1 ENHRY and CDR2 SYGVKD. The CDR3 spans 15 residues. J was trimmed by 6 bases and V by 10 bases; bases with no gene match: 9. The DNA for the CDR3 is TGTGCCAGCAACCGGGACAGGGGGCCCTCCGGGGAGCTGTTTTTT. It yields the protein CASNRDRGPSGELFF.

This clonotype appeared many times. The CDR3 reads CAWSVGGAAFF. The CDR3 DNA follows: TGTGCCTGGAGTGTTGGGGGGGCAGCTTTCTTT. The gene calls are TRBV30 and TRBJ1-1; the D gene is possibly TRBD1 (6 bases). V was pared by 0 bases and J by 10 bases, with 9 bases between. The germline gives CDR1 GTSNPN, CDR2 SVGIG (reference sequence). The CDR3 runs to 11 residues.

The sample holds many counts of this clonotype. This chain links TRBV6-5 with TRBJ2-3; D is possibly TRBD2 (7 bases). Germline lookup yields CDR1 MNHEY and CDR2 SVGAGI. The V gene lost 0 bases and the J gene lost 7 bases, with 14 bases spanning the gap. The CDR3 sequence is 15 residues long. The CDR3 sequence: CASSYSGGGPYTQYF. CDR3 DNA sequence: TGTGCCAGCAGTTACTCTGGCGGGGGCCCGTATACGCAGTATTTT.

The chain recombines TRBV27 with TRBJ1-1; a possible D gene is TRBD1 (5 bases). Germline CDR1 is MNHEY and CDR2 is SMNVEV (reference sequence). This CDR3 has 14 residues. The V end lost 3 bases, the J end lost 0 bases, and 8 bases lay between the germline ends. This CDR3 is CASSFRGMNTEAFF. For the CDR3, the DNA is TGTGCCAGCAGTTTTAGGGGAATGAACACTGAAGCTTTCTTT.

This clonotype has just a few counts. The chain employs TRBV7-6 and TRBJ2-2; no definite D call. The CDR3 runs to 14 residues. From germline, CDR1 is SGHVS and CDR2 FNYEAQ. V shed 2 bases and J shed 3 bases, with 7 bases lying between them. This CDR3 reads CASSLNPYTGELFF. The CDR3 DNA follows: TGTGCCAGCAGCTTAAATCCCTACACCGGGGAGCTGTTTTTT.